Listed below are T cell receptor beta chains from one sample, sequenced in a study of cytomegalovirus exposure and HLA in healthy donors. The protocol was immunoSEQ multiplex PCR, while the TCRdb copy is restricted to in-frame clones and leaves out a portion. This table has some 120,000 clones, 65% to 75% appearing once. Sequenced material: PBMCs. These TCRs come from a woman between 50 and 59 years old in good health and CMV-seropositive. The CDR3 runs from the conserved cysteine through the conserved F or W. D genes are given only for firm matches. Where a row states a size, it is once, few, many or the class of an expanded clone; other rows omit it.

clone size	V gene	D gene	J gene	CDR3 DNA	CDR3 protein
NA	TRBV5-4	TRBD2	TRBJ2-1	TGTGCCAGCAGCTTAGGCGGGGGTTCCTACAATGAGCAGTTCTTC	CASSLGGGSYNEQFF
NA	TRBV6-6	NA	TRBJ2-2	TGTGCCAGCAGTTTCGAAGTCAAGGGGACCGGGGAGCTGTTTTTT	CASSFEVKGTGELFF
few	TRBV2	TRBD1	TRBJ2-3	TGTGCCAGCAGTGACGGACAGGGGTCAGATACGCAGTATTTT	CASSDGQGSDTQYF
NA	TRBV30	NA	TRBJ1-2	TGTGCCTGGGGATACAAGGAGGGCTACACCTTC	CAWGYKEGYTF
NA	TRBV7-2	NA	TRBJ1-6	TGTGCCAGCAGCTTAGTAGAGTCTCTCCTCCACTTT	CASSLVESLLHF
NA	TRBV6-1	TRBD2	TRBJ2-7	TGTGCCAGCAGTGAAATGACTAGCGGGGTTTACGAGCAGTACTTC	CASSEMTSGVYEQYF
NA	TRBV19	TRBD1	TRBJ1-5	TGTGCCAGTAGTATGAGACAGGGGGCTTGGCAGCCCCAGCATTTT	CASSMRQGAWQPQHF
few	TRBV4-3	NA	TRBJ2-7	TGCGCCAGCAGCCAAGTAAACAGTGCCTACGAGCAGTACTTC	CASSQVNSAYEQYF
NA	TRBV30	NA	TRBJ2-7	TGTGCCTGGAGTCCTGGAGACGCGACCTACGAGCAGTACTTC	CAWSPGDATYEQYF
NA	TRBV19	TRBD1	TRBJ1-2	TGTGCCAGTAGCTCCGCCGGACAGGGCTCTAACTATGGCTACACCTTC	CASSSAGQGSNYGYTF
NA	TRBV7-9	NA	TRBJ1-2	TGTGCCAGCAGCAAAAGCCCCGGACACCCTAACTATGGCTACACCTTC	CASSKSPGHPNYGYTF
NA	TRBV14	NA	TRBJ2-5	TGTGCCAGCAGCGAGGCTTTTCTGGGGGCAGGAGAGACCCAGTACTTC	CASSEAFLGAGETQYF
NA	TRBV18	NA	TRBJ1-5	TGTGCCAGCTCACCACTGGGGGGGTCTGATCAGCCCCAGCATTTT	CASSPLGGSDQPQHF
NA	TRBV7-7	TRBD1	TRBJ2-7	TGTGCCAGCAGCCTTGGACAGGGACTTGGCGAGCAGTACTTC	CASSLGQGLGEQYF
NA	TRBV27	NA	TRBJ2-7	TGTGCCAGCAGTTTCAGGACTCAGTACGAGCAGTACTTC	CASSFRTQYEQYF
NA	TRBV5-1	NA	TRBJ2-7	TGCGCCAGCAGCTTAACGGTCTCCTACGAGCAGTACTTC	CASSLTVSYEQYF
NA	TRBV28	NA	TRBJ2-7	TGTGCCAGCACGGGGGGCTCATCCTACGAGCAGTACTTC	CASTGGSSYEQYF
NA	TRBV7-2	NA	TRBJ2-3	TGTGCCAGCAGCCCGGGGACTCCTTGGACGCAGTATTTT	CASSPGTPWTQYF
NA	TRBV5-4	NA	TRBJ2-3	TGTGCCAGCAGCTTGGGGCATCCAGATACGCAGTATTTT	CASSLGHPDTQYF
once	TRBV11-2	NA	TRBJ2-7	TGTGCCAGCAGCCAGTACGACAGGTTCTACGAGCAGTACTTC	CASSQYDRFYEQYF
NA	TRBV5-4	NA	TRBJ1-2	TGTGCCAGCAGCACCGGGGGGGCCTATGGCTACACCTTC	CASSTGGAYGYTF
NA	TRBV5-4	TRBD1	TRBJ1-1	TGTGCCAGCAGCTATGGACAGGGCACTGAAGCTTTCTTT	CASSYGQGTEAFF
few	TRBV10-3	TRBD1	TRBJ2-2	TGTGCCATCAGTGAGAGGGGGACAGGGTCAAGCGGGGAGCTGTTTTTT	CAISERGTGSSGELFF
NA	TRBV7-9	NA	TRBJ1-1	TGTGCCAGCAGCAAGTTGTCGACAGGTATGAACACTGAAGCTTTCTTT	CASSKLSTGMNTEAFF
few	TRBV6-5	NA	TRBJ1-3	TGTGCCAGCAGGGGGACTGCCCGAGACACCATATATTTT	CASRGTARDTIYF
few	TRBV20-1	NA	TRBJ2-3	TGCAGTGCTAGTATCACAGATACGCAGTATTTT	CSASITDTQYF
NA	TRBV5-8	TRBD1	TRBJ2-5	TGTGCCAGCAGCTTGGAAGGGACAGAGAAAGAGACCCAGTACTTC	CASSLEGTEKETQYF
NA	TRBV10-2	NA	TRBJ1-3	TGCGCCAGCAGTGAGGGACAGTATTCTGGAAACACCATATATTTT	CASSEGQYSGNTIYF
NA	TRBV11-3	TRBD2	TRBJ2-7	TGTGCCAGCAGCCCAGGGACTACGCGCTACGAGCAGTACTTC	CASSPGTTRYEQYF
NA	TRBV5-4	NA	TRBJ2-3	TGTGCCAGCAGGAGGCACAGGGTCACAGATACGCAGTATTTT	CASRRHRVTDTQYF
few	TRBV28	NA	TRBJ1-6	TGTGCCAGCTTGTCCCCAACTGGTGGTTCACCCCTCCACTTT	CASLSPTGGSPLHF
NA	TRBV27	NA	TRBJ1-2	TGTGCCAGCAGTAGGGAGGGCTTGGGAGGCTACACCTTC	CASSREGLGGYTF
NA	TRBV20-1	TRBD1	TRBJ2-1	TGCAGTGCTCACAGGGGGACGGTGCAGTTCTTC	CSAHRGTVQFF
NA	TRBV6-5	TRBD1	TRBJ2-5	TGTGCCAGCAGTGTACGGACAGGGACACAAGAGACCCAGTACTTC	CASSVRTGTQETQYF
NA	TRBV5-1	TRBD2	TRBJ2-5	TGCGCCAGCAGCTTGATAGCGGGGGTCCAAGAGACCCAGTACTTC	CASSLIAGVQETQYF
few	TRBV2	TRBD1	TRBJ1-1	TGTGCCAGCAGTTACAGGGGGGTGGGCACTGAAGCTTTCTTT	CASSYRGVGTEAFF
NA	TRBV29-1	NA	TRBJ1-4	TGCAGCGTTGAACGCGGCGCTAATGAAAAACTGTTTTTT	CSVERGANEKLFF
NA	TRBV7-9	TRBD2	TRBJ2-1	TGTGCCAGCAGTCCGATCACTAGCGGGGGTGTGGAGCAGTTCTTC	CASSPITSGGVEQFF
NA	TRBV7-9	TRBD1	TRBJ1-4	TGTGCCAGCAGCCTTAACAGGGGGCCTATTGAAAAACTGTTTTTT	CASSLNRGPIEKLFF
once	TRBV6-5	TRBD1	TRBJ1-4	TGTGCCAGCAGGGTAACAGGGGCTAATGAAAAACTGTTTTTT	CASRVTGANEKLFF
few	TRBV2	NA	TRBJ1-1	TGTGCCAGCACACCGGGAGTCATGAACACTGAAGCTTTCTTT	CASTPGVMNTEAFF
NA	TRBV5-8	NA	TRBJ1-3	TGTGCCAGCAGCAAGGGGGACCGCTCTGGAAACACCATATATTTT	CASSKGDRSGNTIYF
once	TRBV25-1	NA	TRBJ2-7	TGTGCCAGCAGCAACGGAGCCTCCTACGAGCAGTACTTC	CASSNGASYEQYF
NA	TRBV7-3	TRBD1	TRBJ2-2	TGTGCCAGCAGCTCCTGGGACAGTTACACCGGGGAGCTGTTTTTT	CASSSWDSYTGELFF
once	TRBV6-6	NA	TRBJ2-3	TGTGCCAGCAGTTACACCTCGAGTGCAGATACGCAGTATTTT	CASSYTSSADTQYF
NA	TRBV6-6	NA	TRBJ2-1	TGTGCCAGCAGTTATAGAGAATCGGGGAATGAGCAGTTCTTC	CASSYRESGNEQFF
NA	TRBV9	NA	TRBJ2-3	TGTGCCAGCAGCGTAGGGGGCGGGGCTCGCACAGATACGCAGTATTTT	CASSVGGGARTDTQYF